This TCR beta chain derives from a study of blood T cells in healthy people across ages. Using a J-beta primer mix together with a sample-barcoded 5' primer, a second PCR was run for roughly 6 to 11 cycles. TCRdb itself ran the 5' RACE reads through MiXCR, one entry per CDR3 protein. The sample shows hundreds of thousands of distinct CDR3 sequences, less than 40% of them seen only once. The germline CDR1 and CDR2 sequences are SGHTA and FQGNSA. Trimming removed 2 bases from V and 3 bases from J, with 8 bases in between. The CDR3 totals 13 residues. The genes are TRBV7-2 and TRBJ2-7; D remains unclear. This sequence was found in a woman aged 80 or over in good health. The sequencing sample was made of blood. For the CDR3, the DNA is TGTGCCAGCAGCTTAACCCCACTCTACGAGCAGTACTTC. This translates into CASSLTPLYEQYF.